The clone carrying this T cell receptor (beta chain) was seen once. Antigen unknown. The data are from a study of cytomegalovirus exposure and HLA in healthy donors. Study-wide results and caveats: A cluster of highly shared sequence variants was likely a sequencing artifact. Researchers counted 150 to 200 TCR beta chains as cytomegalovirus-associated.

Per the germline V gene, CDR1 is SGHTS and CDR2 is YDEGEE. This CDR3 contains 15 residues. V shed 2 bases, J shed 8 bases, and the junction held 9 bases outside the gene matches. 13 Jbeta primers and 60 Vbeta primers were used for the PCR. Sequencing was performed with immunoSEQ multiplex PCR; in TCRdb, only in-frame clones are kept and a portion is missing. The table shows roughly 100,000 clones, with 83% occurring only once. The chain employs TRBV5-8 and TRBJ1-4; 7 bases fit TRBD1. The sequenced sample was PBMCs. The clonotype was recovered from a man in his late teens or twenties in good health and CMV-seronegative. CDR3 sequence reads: CASSFRDSRGEKLFF. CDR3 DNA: TGTGCCAGCAGCTTCAGGGACAGCCGGGGGGAAAAACTGTTTTTT.